This T cell receptor (beta chain) is drawn from a study of blood T cell repertoires in COVID-19. Symptom resolution, clearance, or two negative PCRs marked donors in Cohort 3 as recovered. Libraries were prepared by immunoSEQ multiplex PCR; TCRdb keeps only in-frame clonotypes and omits some of them. The data show roughly 500,000 clones, around nine tenths seen once. Germline CDR1 PRHDT, CDR2 FYEKMQ (reference sequence). The CDR3 totals 12 residues. V lost 2 bases and J lost 7, with 9 bases in between. This chain connects TRBV13 to TRBJ2-7, with a weak D call TRBD2 (6 bases). The clonotype originates from a middle-aged woman who had recovered from COVID-19. Sequencing was done on a sample of PBMCs or T cells enriched from blood (not recorded which). CDR3 nucleotide sequence: TGTGCCAGCAGCTTAAGGGCGGGAGAGCAGTACTTC. It encodes CASSLRAGEQYF.